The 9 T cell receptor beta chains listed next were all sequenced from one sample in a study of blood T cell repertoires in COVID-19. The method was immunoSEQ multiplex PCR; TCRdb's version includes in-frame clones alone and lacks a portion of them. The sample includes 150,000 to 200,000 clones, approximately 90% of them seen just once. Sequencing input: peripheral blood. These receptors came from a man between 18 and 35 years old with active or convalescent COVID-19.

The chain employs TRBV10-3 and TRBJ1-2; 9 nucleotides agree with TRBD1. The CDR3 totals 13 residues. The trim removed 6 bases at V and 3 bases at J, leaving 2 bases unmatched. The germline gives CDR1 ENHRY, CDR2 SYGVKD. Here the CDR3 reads CAIRGQGDYGYTF. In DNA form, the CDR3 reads TGTGCCATCAGGGGACAGGGTGACTATGGCTACACCTTC.

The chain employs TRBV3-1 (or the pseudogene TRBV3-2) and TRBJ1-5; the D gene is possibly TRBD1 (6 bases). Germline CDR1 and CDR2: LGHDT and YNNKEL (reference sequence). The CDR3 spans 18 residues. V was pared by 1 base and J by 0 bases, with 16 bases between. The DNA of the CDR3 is TGTGCCAGCAGCCAAGTCTCTCCACCGGGACATAGCAATCAGCCCCAGCATTTT. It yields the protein CASSQVSPPGHSNQPQHF.

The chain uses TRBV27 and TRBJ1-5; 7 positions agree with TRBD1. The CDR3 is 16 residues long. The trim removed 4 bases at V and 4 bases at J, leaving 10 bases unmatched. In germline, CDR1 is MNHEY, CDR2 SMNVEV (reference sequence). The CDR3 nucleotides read TGTGCCAGCAGTTCCTGGAGGACAGGATCGAATCAGCCCCAGCATTTT. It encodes CASSSWRTGSNQPQHF.

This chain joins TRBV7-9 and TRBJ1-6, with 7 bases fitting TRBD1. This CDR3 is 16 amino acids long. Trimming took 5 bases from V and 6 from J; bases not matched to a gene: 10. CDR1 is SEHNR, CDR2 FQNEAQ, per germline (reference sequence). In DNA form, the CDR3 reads TGTGCCAGCAGCCCCCGCCTGACAGGGCTTAATTCACCCCTCCACTTT. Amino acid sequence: CASSPRLTGLNSPLHF.

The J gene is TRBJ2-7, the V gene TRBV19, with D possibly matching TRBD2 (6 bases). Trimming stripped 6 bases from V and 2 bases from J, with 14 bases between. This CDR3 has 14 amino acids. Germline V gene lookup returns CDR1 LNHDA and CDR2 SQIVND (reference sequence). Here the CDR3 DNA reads TGTGCCAGTAGACCCGGGGGAGCCACCTACGAGCAGTACTTC. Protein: CASRPGGATYEQYF.

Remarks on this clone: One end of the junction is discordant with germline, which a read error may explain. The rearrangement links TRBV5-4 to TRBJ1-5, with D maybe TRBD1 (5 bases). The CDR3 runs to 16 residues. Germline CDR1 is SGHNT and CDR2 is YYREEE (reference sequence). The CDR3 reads CASSLGGRDSNQPQHF. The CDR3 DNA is TGTGCCAGCAGTTTGGGGGGGAGGGATAGCAATCAGCCCCAGCATTTT.

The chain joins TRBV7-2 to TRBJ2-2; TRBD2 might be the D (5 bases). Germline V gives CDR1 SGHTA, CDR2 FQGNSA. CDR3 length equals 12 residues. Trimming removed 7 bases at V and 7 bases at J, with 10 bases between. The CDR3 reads CASTFRDGELFF. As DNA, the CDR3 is TGTGCCAGCACCTTCCGGGACGGGGAGCTGTTTTTT.

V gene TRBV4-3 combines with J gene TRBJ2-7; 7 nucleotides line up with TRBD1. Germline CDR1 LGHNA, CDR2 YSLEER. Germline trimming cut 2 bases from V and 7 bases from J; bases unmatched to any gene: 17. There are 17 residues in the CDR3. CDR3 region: CASSQQLWTGTQGEQYF. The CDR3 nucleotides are TGCGCCAGCAGCCAACAATTATGGACCGGGACACAGGGGGAGCAGTACTTC.

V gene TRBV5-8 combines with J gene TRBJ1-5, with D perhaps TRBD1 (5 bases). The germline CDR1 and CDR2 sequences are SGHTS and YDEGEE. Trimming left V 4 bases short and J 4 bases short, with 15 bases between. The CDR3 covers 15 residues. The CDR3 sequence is CASSVRDGLNQPQHF. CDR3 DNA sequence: TGTGCCAGCAGCGTACGGGACGGACTAAATCAGCCCCAGCATTTT.